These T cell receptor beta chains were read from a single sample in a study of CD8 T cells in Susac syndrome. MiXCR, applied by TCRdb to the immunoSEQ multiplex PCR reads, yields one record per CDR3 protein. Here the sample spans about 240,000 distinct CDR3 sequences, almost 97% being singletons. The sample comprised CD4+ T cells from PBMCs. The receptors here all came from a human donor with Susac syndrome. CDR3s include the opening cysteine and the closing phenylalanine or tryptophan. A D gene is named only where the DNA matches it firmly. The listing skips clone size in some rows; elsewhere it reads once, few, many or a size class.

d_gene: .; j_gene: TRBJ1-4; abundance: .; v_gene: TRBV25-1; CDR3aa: CASSEFETTTNEKLFF; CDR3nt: TGTGCCAGCAGTGAATTCGAGACAACAACTAATGAAAAACTGTTTTTT
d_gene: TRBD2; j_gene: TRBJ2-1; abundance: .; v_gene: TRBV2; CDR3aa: CASSLSGSIYNEQFF; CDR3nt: TGTGCCAGCAGCTTGAGCGGGAGCATTTACAATGAGCAGTTCTTC
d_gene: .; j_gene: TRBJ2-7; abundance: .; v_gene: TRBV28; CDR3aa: CASSLSFSPYEQYF; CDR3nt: TGTGCCAGCAGTTTATCTTTCAGCCCCTACGAGCAGTACTTC
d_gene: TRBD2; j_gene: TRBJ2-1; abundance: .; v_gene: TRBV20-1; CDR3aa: CSVRLGLAGEGEQFF; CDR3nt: TGCAGTGTTCGGTTGGGGCTAGCGGGAGAGGGTGAGCAGTTCTTC
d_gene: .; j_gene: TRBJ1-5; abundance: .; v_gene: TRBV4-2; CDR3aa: CASSQVGANQPQHF; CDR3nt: TGTGCCAGCAGCCAAGTGGGGGCCAATCAGCCCCAGCATTTT
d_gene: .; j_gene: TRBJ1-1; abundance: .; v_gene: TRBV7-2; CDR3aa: CASSLAWGLSTEAFF; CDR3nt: TGTGCCAGCAGCTTAGCCTGGGGGCTTAGCACTGAAGCTTTCTTT
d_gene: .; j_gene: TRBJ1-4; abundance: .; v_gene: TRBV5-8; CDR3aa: CANSQQGPTNEKLFF; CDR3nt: TGTGCCAACTCCCAACAGGGCCCAACTAATGAAAAACTGTTTTTT
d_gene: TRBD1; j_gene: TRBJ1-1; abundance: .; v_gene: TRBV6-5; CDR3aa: CASSRTGSATEAFF; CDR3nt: TGTGCCAGCAGCCGGACAGGGTCGGCCACTGAAGCTTTCTTT
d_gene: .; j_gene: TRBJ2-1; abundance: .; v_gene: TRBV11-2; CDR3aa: CASSFGEQFF; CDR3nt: TGTGCCAGCAGCTTTGGTGAGCAGTTCTTC
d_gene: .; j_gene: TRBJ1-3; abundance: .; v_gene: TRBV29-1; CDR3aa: CSVAGRSGGNTIYF; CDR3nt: TGCAGCGTCGCCGGGAGGTCGGGCGGAAACACCATATATTTT
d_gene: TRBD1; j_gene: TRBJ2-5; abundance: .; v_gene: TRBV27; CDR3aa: CASSFPNRDRGQETQYF; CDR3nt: TGTGCCAGCAGTTTTCCTAACCGGGACAGGGGGCAAGAGACCCAGTACTTC
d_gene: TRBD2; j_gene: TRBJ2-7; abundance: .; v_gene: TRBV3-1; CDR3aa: CASSPRTSAYYEQYF; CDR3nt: TGTGCCAGCAGCCCACGGACTAGCGCCTACTACGAGCAGTACTTC
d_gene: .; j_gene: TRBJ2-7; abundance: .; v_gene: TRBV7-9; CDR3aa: CASSTGTTVYEQYF; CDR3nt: TGTGCCAGCAGCACCGGGACCACCGTCTACGAGCAGTACTTC
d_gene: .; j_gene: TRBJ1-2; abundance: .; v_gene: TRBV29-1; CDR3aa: CSVAIVGNLGYTF; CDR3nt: TGCAGCGTTGCTATCGTGGGGAATCTTGGCTACACCTTC
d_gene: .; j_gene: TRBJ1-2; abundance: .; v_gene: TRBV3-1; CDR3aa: CASSQDQIGYYGYTF; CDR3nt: TGTGCCAGCAGCCAAGATCAGATAGGCTACTATGGCTACACCTTC
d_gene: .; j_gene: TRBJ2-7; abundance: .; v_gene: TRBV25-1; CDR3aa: CASSVFEEQYF; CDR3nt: TGTGCCAGCAGTGTATTCGAGGAGCAGTACTTC
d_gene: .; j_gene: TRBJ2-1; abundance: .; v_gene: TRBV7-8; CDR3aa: CASSLGGQGGTYNEQFF; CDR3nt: TGTGCCAGCAGCTTAGGAGGTCAGGGGGGAACCTACAATGAGCAGTTCTTC
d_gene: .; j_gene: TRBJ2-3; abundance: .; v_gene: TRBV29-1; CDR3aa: CSVETWGNLDTQYF; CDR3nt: TGCAGCGTTGAAACCTGGGGGAATCTAGATACGCAGTATTTT
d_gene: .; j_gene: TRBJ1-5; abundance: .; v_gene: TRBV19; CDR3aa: CASSSGRKPQHF; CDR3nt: TGTGCCAGTAGCTCGGGACGGAAGCCCCAGCATTTT
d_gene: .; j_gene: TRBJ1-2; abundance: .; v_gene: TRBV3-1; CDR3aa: CASSQDFTGSTHGYTF; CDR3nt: TGTGCCAGCAGCCAAGATTTTACAGGGTCGACGCATGGCTACACCTTC
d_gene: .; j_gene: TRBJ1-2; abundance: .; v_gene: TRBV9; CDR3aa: CASSVSSSSRIYGYTF; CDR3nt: TGTGCCAGCAGCGTAAGCTCTTCGAGCAGAATCTATGGCTACACCTTC
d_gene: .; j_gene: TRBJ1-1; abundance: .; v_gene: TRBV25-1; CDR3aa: CASSEFGVPAFF; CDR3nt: TGTGCCAGCAGTGAATTCGGGGTCCCAGCTTTCTTT
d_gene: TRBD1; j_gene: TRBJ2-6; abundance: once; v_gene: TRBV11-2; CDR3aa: CASSLEAFWDRASGANVLTF; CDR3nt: TGTGCCAGCAGCTTAGAGGCTTTTTGGGACAGGGCCTCTGGGGCCAACGTCCTGACTTTC
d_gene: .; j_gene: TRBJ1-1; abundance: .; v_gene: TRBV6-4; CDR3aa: CASSRTAENTEAFF; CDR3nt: TGTGCCAGCTCTAGGACGGCCGAGAACACTGAAGCTTTCTTT
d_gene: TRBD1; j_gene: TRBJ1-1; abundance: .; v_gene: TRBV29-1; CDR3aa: CSVHRGRSTEAFF; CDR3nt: TGCAGCGTTCACAGGGGTAGAAGCACTGAAGCTTTCTTT
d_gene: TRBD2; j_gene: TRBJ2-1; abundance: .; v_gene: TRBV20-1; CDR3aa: CSPRSLSSGTGEQFF; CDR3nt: TGCAGTCCTAGATCCCTGTCTAGCGGGACGGGGGAGCAGTTCTTC
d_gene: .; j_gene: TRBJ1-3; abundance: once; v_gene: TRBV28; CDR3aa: CASSTISGQVFGNTIYF; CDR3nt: TGTGCCAGCAGTACGATTTCGGGACAAGTGTTTGGAAACACCATATATTTT
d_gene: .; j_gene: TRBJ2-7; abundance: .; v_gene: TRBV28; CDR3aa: CASTDRSYEQYF; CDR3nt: TGTGCCAGCACAGACAGATCCTACGAGCAGTACTTC
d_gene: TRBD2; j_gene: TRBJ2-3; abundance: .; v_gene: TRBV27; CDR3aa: CASTAGPGTDTQYF; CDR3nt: TGTGCCAGCACAGCGGGGCCAGGCACAGATACGCAGTATTTT
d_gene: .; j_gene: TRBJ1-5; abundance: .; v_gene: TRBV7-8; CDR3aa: CASSSGGGVTQHF; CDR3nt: TGTGCCAGCAGCTCCGGGGGGGGAGTGACCCAGCATTTT
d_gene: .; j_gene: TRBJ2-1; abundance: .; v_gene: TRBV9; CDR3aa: CASSSQHNEQFF; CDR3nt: TGTGCCAGCAGCTCTCAACACAATGAGCAGTTCTTC
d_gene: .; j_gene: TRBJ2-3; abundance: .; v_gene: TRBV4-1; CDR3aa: CASSQVLDTQYF; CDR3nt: TGCGCCAGCAGCCAAGTTCTAGATACGCAGTATTTT
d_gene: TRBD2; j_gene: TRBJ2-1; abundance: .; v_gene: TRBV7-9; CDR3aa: CASSLEAGGGNEQFF; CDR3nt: TGTGCCAGCAGCTTAGAAGCGGGAGGGGGCAATGAGCAGTTCTTC
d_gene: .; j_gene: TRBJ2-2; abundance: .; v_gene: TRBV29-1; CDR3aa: CSVTTGWELFF; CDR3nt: TGCAGCGTCACGACGGGGTGGGAGCTGTTTTTT
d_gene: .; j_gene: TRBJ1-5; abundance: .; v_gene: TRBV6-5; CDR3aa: CASSYGGSNQPQHF; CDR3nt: TGTGCCAGCAGTTATGGGGGTAGCAATCAGCCCCAGCATTTT
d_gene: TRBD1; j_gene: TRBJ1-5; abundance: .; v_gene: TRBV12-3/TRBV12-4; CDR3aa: CASSLSQGAVQPQHF; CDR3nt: TGTGCCAGCAGTTTGAGTCAGGGGGCGGTTCAGCCCCAGCATTTT
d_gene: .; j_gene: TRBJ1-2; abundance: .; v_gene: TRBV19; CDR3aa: CASSILYSNYGYTF; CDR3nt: TGTGCCAGTAGTATCCTCTACAGCAACTATGGCTACACCTTC
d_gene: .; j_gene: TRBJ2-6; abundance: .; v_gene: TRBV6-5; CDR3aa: CASSLQSISSGANVLTF; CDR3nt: TGTGCCAGCAGTTTACAGTCAATCAGCTCTGGGGCCAACGTCCTGACTTTC
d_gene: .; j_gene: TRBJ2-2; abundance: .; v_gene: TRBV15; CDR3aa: CATSKGDTGELFF; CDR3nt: TGTGCCACCAGCAAAGGCGACACCGGGGAGCTGTTTTTT
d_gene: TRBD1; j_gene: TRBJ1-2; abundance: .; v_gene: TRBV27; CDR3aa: CASSLSKTRVDRGLSGYTF; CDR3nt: TGTGCCAGCAGTTTATCGAAGACGCGCGTGGACAGGGGCCTATCTGGCTACACCTTC
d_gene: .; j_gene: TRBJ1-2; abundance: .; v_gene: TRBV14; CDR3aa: CASTALGTDYGYTF; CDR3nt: TGTGCCAGCACCGCCTTGGGGACTGACTATGGCTACACCTTC
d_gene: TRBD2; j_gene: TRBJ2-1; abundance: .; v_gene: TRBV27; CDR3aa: CASSHRASGNNEQFF; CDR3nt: TGTGCCTCCTCGCACCGGGCTAGCGGTAACAATGAGCAGTTCTTC
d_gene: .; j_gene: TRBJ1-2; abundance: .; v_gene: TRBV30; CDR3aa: CAWSHDWNYGYTF; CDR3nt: TGTGCCTGGAGCCACGACTGGAACTATGGCTACACCTTC
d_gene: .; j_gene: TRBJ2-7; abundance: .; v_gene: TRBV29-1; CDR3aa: CSVGAYEQYF; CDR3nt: TGCAGCGTTGGAGCCTACGAGCAGTACTTC
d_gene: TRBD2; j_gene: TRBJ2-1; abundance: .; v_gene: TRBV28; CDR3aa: CASKKTSGSLGNEQFF; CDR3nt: TGTGCCAGCAAAAAGACTAGCGGGAGTTTGGGGAATGAGCAGTTCTTC
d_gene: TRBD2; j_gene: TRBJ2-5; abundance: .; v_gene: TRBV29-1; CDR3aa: CSAETLAGGEGTQYF; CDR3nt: TGCAGCGCCGAAACTCTAGCGGGAGGGGAGGGGACCCAGTACTTC
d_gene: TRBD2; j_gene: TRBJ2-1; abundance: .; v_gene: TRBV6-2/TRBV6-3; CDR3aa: CASQPGLAVSYNEQFF; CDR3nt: TGTGCCAGCCAACCGGGACTAGCGGTATCCTACAATGAGCAGTTCTTC
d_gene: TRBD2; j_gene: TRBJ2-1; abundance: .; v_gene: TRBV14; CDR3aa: CASSQGGLAGLGEQFF; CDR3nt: TGTGCCAGCAGCCAAGGCGGACTAGCGGGATTGGGTGAGCAGTTCTTC
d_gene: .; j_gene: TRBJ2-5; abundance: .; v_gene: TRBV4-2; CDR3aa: CASSQGTGGPEETQYF; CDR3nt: TGTGCCAGCAGCCAAGGGACCGGAGGGCCGGAAGAGACCCAGTACTTC
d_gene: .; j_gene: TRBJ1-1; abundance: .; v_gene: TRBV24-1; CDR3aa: CATSALTTIMNTEAFF; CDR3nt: TGTGCCACCAGTGCTCTGACGACCATTATGAACACTGAAGCTTTCTTT
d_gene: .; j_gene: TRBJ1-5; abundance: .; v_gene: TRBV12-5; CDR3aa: CASGLVISGRDQPQHF; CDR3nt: TGTGCTAGTGGTTTGGTAATATCAGGGAGGGATCAGCCCCAGCATTTT
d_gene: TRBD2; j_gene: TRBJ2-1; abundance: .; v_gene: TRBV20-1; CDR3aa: CSAPVLGTSVFEQFF; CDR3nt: TGCAGTGCCCCAGTCCTGGGGACTAGCGTATTCGAGCAGTTCTTC
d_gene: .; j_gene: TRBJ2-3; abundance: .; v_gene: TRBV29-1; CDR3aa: CSVGANTDTQYF; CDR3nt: TGCAGCGTTGGGGCAAACACAGATACGCAGTATTTT
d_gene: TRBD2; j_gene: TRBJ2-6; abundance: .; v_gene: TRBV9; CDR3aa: CASSVAGLAGPGANVLTF; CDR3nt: TGTGCCAGCAGCGTAGCAGGACTAGCGGGTCCTGGGGCCAACGTCCTGACTTTC
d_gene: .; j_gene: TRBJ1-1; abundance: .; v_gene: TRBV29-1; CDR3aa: CSVVGRGSAEAFF; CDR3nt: TGCAGCGTGGTGGGACGAGGTTCGGCTGAAGCTTTCTTT
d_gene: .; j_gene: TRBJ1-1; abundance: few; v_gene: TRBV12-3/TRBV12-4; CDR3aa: CASSLRGTEAFF; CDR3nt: TGTGCCAGCAGTTTAAGGGGAACTGAAGCTTTCTTT
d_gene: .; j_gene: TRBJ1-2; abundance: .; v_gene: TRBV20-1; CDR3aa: CSAGSLSGYGYTF; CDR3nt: TGCAGTGCTGGGTCTCTAAGCGGCTATGGCTACACCTTC
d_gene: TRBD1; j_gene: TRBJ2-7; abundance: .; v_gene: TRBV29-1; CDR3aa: CSARTGFYEQYF; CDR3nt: TGCAGCGCCAGGACAGGCTTCTACGAGCAGTACTTC
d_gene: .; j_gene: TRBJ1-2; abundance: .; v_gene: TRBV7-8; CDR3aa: CASSFNRIPKSYGYTF; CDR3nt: TGTGCCAGCAGCTTTAACCGGATCCCCAAATCCTATGGCTACACCTTC
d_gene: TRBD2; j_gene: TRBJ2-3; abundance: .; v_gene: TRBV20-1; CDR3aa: CSARTSDYTQYF; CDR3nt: TGCAGTGCTAGGACTAGCGATTATACGCAGTATTTT